Presented here are 31 T cell receptor beta chains from one specimen sequenced in a study of spatial heterogeneity in lung cancer. Sample time point: sample taken at primary tumor resection. These receptors' targets are unknown. Study conclusions and caveats: It was found that expanded intratumoral alpha and beta TCR counts tracked tumor mutation counts.

TCRdb ran MiXCR on the 5' RACE reads and lists one entry per CDR3 protein. The table includes some 6,900 distinct CDR3 sequences, more than 13% detected once. Specimen: lung tumor tissue, collected at surgery. The origin of the receptors is a male donor with early-stage non-small cell lung cancer.

This clonotype was seen at least ten times. With the library built for alpha chains, this beta chain is off target and its frequency is not meaningful. This chain joins TRBV11-3 and TRBJ2-2; the match to TRBD2 covers 9 bases. In germline, CDR1 is SGHNT, CDR2 YENEEA. Trimming removed 1 base from V and 1 base from J; junction bases left unmatched: 7. This CDR3 has 18 amino acids. CDR3 in DNA: TGTGCCAGCAGCTTAGCCCCGGCTAGCGGGAAGAACACCGGGGAGCTGTTTTTT. This translates into CASSLAPASGKNTGELFF.

By sample share, this clonotype is medium-sized. This beta chain appears as a stray read in a library generated for alpha chains; its size is not informative. The V gene is TRBV6-2 or TRBV6-3, the J gene TRBJ2-3; D is unresolved. Trimming left V 0 bases short and J 6 bases short, with 4 bases between. The CDR3 loop spans 12 amino acids. Germline lookup yields CDR1 MNHEY and CDR2 SVGEGT. The chain's CDR3 is CASSYSVDTQYF. CDR3 coding DNA: TGTGCCAGCAGTTACTCAGTTGATACGCAGTATTTT.

This clonotype has ten or more counts. Found in a library prepared for alpha chains, this beta chain is an off-target read, and its abundance has little meaning. The chain combines TRBV12-3 or TRBV12-4 with TRBJ2-3; D unresolved. The V end lost 3 bases, the J end lost 2 bases, and 9 bases lay between the germline ends. The CDR3 runs 14 residues. CDR3 region: CASSLLRYTDTQYF. CDR3 DNA sequence: TGTGCCAGCAGTTTGCTTCGATACACAGATACGCAGTATTTT.

In regard to this clonotype: This beta chain is an unintended read in a library built for alpha chains; its size means little. The chain combines TRBV6-1 with TRBJ2-7; possible D gene TRBD1, 6 bases. Germline V lookup: CDR1 MNHNS, CDR2 SASEGT. CDR3 size: 14 residues. V was cut by 2 bases and J by 3 bases, with 11 bases left in between. CDR3 coding DNA: TGTGCCAGCAGTGAACAGGGGAATTACTACGAGCAGTACTTC. It specifies CASSEQGNYYEQYF.

This clonotype was detected ten times or more. For a library built for alpha chains, this beta chain is a stray read; little rests on its size. The chain links TRBV29-1 to TRBJ2-5; D ambiguous. V was trimmed by 6 bases and J by 5 bases, leaving 13 bases between them. The CDR3 has 12 amino acids. Germline loops: CDR1 SQVTM, CDR2 ANQGSEA. The CDR3 coding sequence is TGCAGCGTAACCAGCGTGATGGAGACCCAGTACTTC. Translated: CSVTSVMETQYF.

A note on this clonotype: This beta chain represents an off-target read in a library built for alpha chains; its size is of limited meaning. The chain joins TRBV20-1 to TRBJ2-7; TRBD2 might be the D (5 bases). Germline CDR1 is DFQATT and CDR2 is SNEGSKA (reference sequence). The CDR3 runs 12 residues. V lost 7 bases and J lost 1, with 11 bases in between. CDR3 in amino acids: CSGGFTSYEQYF. Here the CDR3 DNA reads TGCAGTGGCGGGTTCACATCCTACGAGCAGTACTTC.

By share, this clonotype ranks as medium-sized (0.01 to 0.1%). As an off-target read in a library built for alpha chains, this beta chain has a frequency of little significance. CDR3 in DNA: TGTGCCAGCAGTTTAAGGCAGCTGAACACTGAAGCTTTCTTT. This translates into CASSLRQLNTEAFF. This rearrangement joins TRBV12-3 or TRBV12-4 to TRBJ1-1; D gene ambiguous. The CDR3 is 14 amino acids. Deletions cut 2 bases from V and 0 bases from J, with 7 bases between.

In its sample, this clonotype is medium-sized (0.01 to 0.1%). The library was designed around alpha chains, so this beta chain is a stray read whose abundance carries little weight. V usage is TRBV7-9 and J usage is TRBJ1-1; unclear D gene. V lost 1 base and J lost 1, with 4 bases in between. Germline loops: CDR1 SEHNR, CDR2 FQNEAQ (reference sequence). The CDR3 contains 13 residues. CDR3 sequence reads: CASSLEQNTEAFF. CDR3 nucleotide sequence: TGTGCCAGCAGCTTAGAACAGAACACTGAAGCTTTCTTT.

By sample fraction, this clonotype is medium-sized. Since the library was made to target alpha chains, this beta chain is a stray read and its abundance is not meaningful. The chain recombines TRBV20-1 with TRBJ2-1; 9 bases match TRBD1. This CDR3 region has 16 residues. In germline, CDR1 is DFQATT, CDR2 SNEGSKA (reference sequence). The trim removed 2 bases at V and 10 bases at J, leaving 15 bases unmatched. The CDR3 region is CSARYSPGQGLEEQFF. CDR3 nucleotides: TGCAGTGCTAGATATTCCCCGGGACAGGGCCTCGAGGAGCAGTTCTTC.

By share of the sample, this clonotype is medium-sized. This beta chain is an unintended read in a library built for alpha chains; its size means little. This chain links TRBV20-1 with TRBJ1-5; TRBD1 might be the D (6 bases). Trimming stripped 5 bases from V and 3 bases from J, with 11 bases between. Looked up from germline, CDR1 is DFQATT and CDR2 is SNEGSKA (reference sequence). CDR3 length: 13 residues. CDR3 sequence: CSAARTDNQPQHF. The CDR3 DNA follows: TGCAGTGCTGCCAGGACAGACAATCAGCCCCAGCATTTT.

A remark on this clonotype: This beta chain is an off-target read within a library intended for alpha chains, so its frequency means little. This chain joins TRBV20-1 and TRBJ2-3, with TRBD2 identical over 10 bases. CDR1 DFQATT and CDR2 SNEGSKA come from the germline V gene (reference sequence). V was clipped by 2 bases and J by 3 bases; unmatched bases: 5. This CDR3 is 15 amino acids long. CDR3 in DNA: TGCAGTGCTAGATTTCTAGCGGGAGCAACAGATACGCAGTATTTT. This gives the protein CSARFLAGATDTQYF.

This clonotype showed up just a few times. Found in a library prepared for alpha chains, this beta chain is an off-target read, and its abundance has little meaning. This sequence joins TRBV20-1 and TRBJ2-1, with 11 positions matching TRBD2. The CDR3 runs 15 residues. Germline-derived CDR1 and CDR2 are DFQATT and SNEGSKA (reference sequence). Trimming removed 3 bases from V and 7 bases from J; junction bases left unmatched: 8. As DNA, the CDR3 is TGCAGTGCTAGTATACTAGCGGGAGTACCGAATGAGCAGTTCTTC. It translates to CSASILAGVPNEQFF.

Concerning this clonotype: As the CDR3 is not closed by the conserved phenylalanine or tryptophan, this likely results from a read error. The DNA is omitted, as the CDR3 cannot be located on it reliably, and the CDR3 follows TCRdb's listing. Since it is a stray read in a library aimed at alpha chains, this beta chain has a size that is not meaningful. V usage is TRBV27 and J usage is TRBJ1-1; no check of the table's D call, TRBD1, against the DNA was made. Germline V gene lookup returns CDR1 MNHEY and CDR2 SMNVEV (reference sequence). The CDR3 is made up of 15 amino acids, end residues included. The CDR3 spells CARTSRDSPNTEAFY.

This clonotype was found many times. The size of this beta chain means little, since it is a stray read in a library made for alpha chains. This chain connects TRBV25-1 to TRBJ2-3, with D perhaps TRBD2 (6 bases). The CDR3 runs 16 residues. CDR1 is MGHDK and CDR2 is SYGVNS in the germline V gene. V gave up 6 bases and J gave up 0 bases, with 16 bases separating them. In DNA form, the CDR3 reads TGTGCCAGCAGCCCCCGGGACTTGACTAGCACAGATACGCAGTATTTT. Translated: CASSPRDLTSTDTQYF.

This clonotype was seen many times. This beta chain was picked up by a library intended for alpha chains and is off target, so its count carries little meaning. In DNA, the CDR3 is TGTGCCAGCAATTCGGGGACAGGGAATATACTTTCACCCCTCCACTTT. Residues: CASNSGTGNILSPLHF. V is TRBV28 and J is TRBJ1-6; 9 positions match TRBD1. This CDR3 is 16 amino acids long. Looked up from germline, CDR1 is MDHEN and CDR2 is SYDVKM. V lost 7 bases and J lost 9; bases outside the gene matches: 13.

This clonotype has ten or more counts. Because this beta chain is a stray read in a library intended to capture alpha chains, its abundance should not be given much weight. The rearrangement links TRBV4-1 to TRBJ1-4; tentatively, D is TRBD1 (5 bases). This CDR3 contains 15 residues. Between the trimmed V and J ends, which lost 4 bases and 0 bases, there was a span of 9 bases. The germline gives CDR1 MGHRA, CDR2 YSYEKL. Written as DNA, the CDR3 is TGCGCCAGCAGCCCGCAACAGGCAACTAATGAAAAACTGTTTTTT. Amino acids: CASSPQQATNEKLFF.

This clonotype was picked up many times. This beta chain is an off-target read within a library intended for alpha chains, so its frequency means little. The chain uses TRBV11-2 and TRBJ1-3, with no clear D. This CDR3 comprises 15 residues. The germline gives CDR1 SGHAT, CDR2 FQNNGV. V was clipped by 0 bases and J by 4 bases, with 10 bases between them. The CDR3 DNA follows: TGTGCCAGCAGCTTAGATGGTGGATCGGGAAACACCATATATTTT. The encoded protein is CASSLDGGSGNTIYF.

This clonotype is judged medium-sized (0.01 to 0.1%). The library was built for alpha chains, so this beta chain is an off-target read and its size means little. J is TRBJ2-1 and V is TRBV11-1; 11 nucleotides agree with TRBD2. V shed 5 bases, J shed 5 bases, and the junction held 5 bases outside the gene matches. Germline-derived CDR1 and CDR2 are SGHAT and FQDESV (reference sequence). This CDR3 comprises 15 residues. DNA for the CDR3: TGTGCCAGCAGCCTCCTAGCGGGAGGTAACAATGAGCAGTTCTTC. It specifies CASSLLAGGNNEQFF.

Ten or more counts support this clonotype. The library was prepared for alpha chains; this beta chain is a stray read, so its frequency means little. The chain couples TRBV28 to TRBJ2-3, with D unclear. There are 12 residues in the CDR3. Germline V gives CDR1 MDHEN, CDR2 SYDVKM. V lost 5 bases and J 7 bases, leaving 10 bases between the germline ends. As DNA, the CDR3 is TGTGCCAGCAGTACCTCCCTAAATACGCAGTATTTT. Translating it yields CASSTSLNTQYF.

At least ten counts were recorded for this clonotype. This beta chain turned up in a library designed for alpha chains; as an off-target read, its abundance says little. The CDR3 loop reads CASSLASGTGPFF. DNA of the CDR3: TGTGCCAGCAGTTTAGCATCCGGGACAGGGCCGTTCTTC. The rearrangement links TRBV27 to TRBJ2-1, with TRBD1 identical over 9 bases. Germline V lookup: CDR1 MNHEY, CDR2 SMNVEV (reference sequence). V lost 2 bases, J lost 15 bases, and 8 bases stayed unmatched. The CDR3 extends over 13 amino acids.

This clonotype is deemed large. This beta chain is an unintended read in a library built for alpha chains; its size means little. The gene calls are TRBV20-1 and TRBJ1-5; D is unclear. The CDR3 is 13 residues long. Trimming stripped 3 bases from V and 1 base from J, with 7 bases between. The germline gives CDR1 DFQATT, CDR2 SNEGSKA (reference sequence). CDR3 in amino acids: CSASPGSNQPQHF. The CDR3 DNA follows: TGCAGTGCTAGCCCTGGGAGCAATCAGCCCCAGCATTTT.

The sample holds many counts of this clonotype. The library was prepared for alpha chains; this beta chain is a stray read, so its frequency means little. This sequence joins TRBV6-6 and TRBJ1-1; 7 nucleotides align to TRBD1. Germline trimming cut 0 bases from V and 6 bases from J; bases unmatched to any gene: 7. CDR1 is MNHNY, CDR2 SVGAGI, per germline (reference sequence). The CDR3 consists of 15 residues. The CDR3 reads CASSYSKGGAAEAFF. The CDR3 DNA follows: TGTGCCAGCAGTTACTCAAAAGGGGGCGCGGCTGAAGCTTTCTTT.

A word on this clonotype: Little can be read into the size of this beta chain, an off-target read in a library designed for alpha chains. The chain carries TRBV6-5 and TRBJ1-5; TRBD1 agrees at 7 bases. Germline V CDR1 and CDR2: MNHEY, SVGAGI. The CDR3 totals 14 residues. Germline trimming cut 5 bases from V and 4 bases from J; bases unmatched to any gene: 5. The chain's CDR3 is CASSQGQKNQPQHF. The CDR3 nucleotides are TGTGCCAGCAGTCAGGGACAGAAGAATCAGCCCCAGCATTTT.

Regarding this clonotype: This beta chain is a stray sequence in a library constructed for alpha chains; its clone size is not meaningful. This chain uses TRBV20-1 with TRBJ2-4; D is uncertain. CDR1 and CDR2 from the germline V gene are DFQATT and SNEGSKA (reference sequence). V was pared by 1 base and J by 5 bases, with 6 bases between. CDR3 length: 12 residues. In nucleotides, the CDR3 is TGCAGTGCTAGAGTCTACCAAAACATTCAGTACTTC. This encodes CSARVYQNIQYF.

This clonotype has only a few counts. In a library made to pick up alpha chains, this beta chain is a stray read with a size that means little. J is TRBJ1-5 and V is TRBV28; D gene uncertain. The CDR3 runs to 17 residues. Germline lookup yields CDR1 MDHEN and CDR2 SYDVKM. V gave up 4 bases and J gave up 2 bases, with 18 bases separating them. The CDR3 bases are TGTGCCAGCAGTTCAATGTGGGCCGCAGGACGCAATCAGCCCCAGCATTTT. Amino acid sequence: CASSSMWAAGRNQPQHF.

This clonotype has at least ten counts. A library prepared for alpha chains yielded this beta chain as an off-target read; its size is of little meaning. V is TRBV18 and J is TRBJ2-2, with D possibly matching TRBD2 (5 bases). There are 16 residues in the CDR3. The germline V and J ends were trimmed by 6 bases and 1 base, with 15 bases remaining between them. Looked up from germline, CDR1 is KGHSH and CDR2 is LQKENI. The DNA for the CDR3 is TGTGCCAGCTCGCCAATAGACTACTTGAACACCGGGGAGCTGTTTTTT. The encoded protein is CASSPIDYLNTGELFF.

The table lists this clonotype with a few counts. Because this beta chain is a stray read in a library intended to capture alpha chains, its abundance should not be given much weight. The chain joins TRBV5-5 to TRBJ2-5; TRBD1 matches at 7 bases. The CDR3 runs 14 residues. Trimming removed 2 bases from V and 2 bases from J; junction bases left unmatched: 3. CDR1 is SGHKS and CDR2 is YYEKEE in the germline V gene (reference sequence). The CDR3 protein is CASSLGGRQETQYF. Written as DNA, the CDR3 is TGTGCCAGCAGCTTAGGGGGCAGGCAAGAGACCCAGTACTTC.

As for this clonotype: Within a library made for alpha chains, this beta chain is off target, and its count is uninformative. The J gene is TRBJ2-1, the V gene TRBV24-1; D gene uncertain. The CDR3 is made up of 12 amino acids. V was shortened by 3 bases and J by 9 bases, with 8 bases between the two germline ends. Germline values: CDR1 KGHDR, CDR2 SFDVKD. CDR3 amino acids: CATSDQTFEQFF. CDR3 in DNA: TGTGCCACCAGTGATCAGACTTTTGAGCAGTTCTTC.

This clonotype ranks as large (0.1 to 1%). For a library built for alpha chains, this beta chain is a stray read; little rests on its size. The chain joins TRBV10-3 to TRBJ1-5; D uncertain. V dropped 2 bases and J dropped 9 bases, with 11 bases sitting between them. CDR3 length: 13 amino acids. CDR1 and CDR2 (germline): ENHRY, SYGVKD. Here the CDR3 reads CAISEAAFGPQHF. The CDR3 DNA sequence: TGTGCCATCAGTGAGGCAGCATTCGGGCCCCAGCATTTT.

This clonotype was found a few times. This beta chain came through as a stray read in a library set up for alpha chains, and its size says little. This chain connects TRBV10-3 to TRBJ1-4; D remains unclear. The ends were cut back, 3 bases at V and 6 bases at J, with 11 bases in the middle. This CDR3 has 14 residues. Germline V lookup: CDR1 ENHRY, CDR2 SYGVKD. The CDR3 here is CAISDLFLDEKLFF. The CDR3 DNA sequence: TGTGCCATCAGTGACCTATTCCTAGATGAAAAACTGTTTTTT.

This clonotype was detected ten times or more. This beta chain was picked up by a library intended for alpha chains and is off target, so its count carries little meaning. J is TRBJ1-2 and V is TRBV18; D is possibly TRBD1 (6 bases). Germline lookup yields CDR1 KGHSH and CDR2 LQKENI. There are 13 residues in the CDR3. Trimming took 3 bases from V and 7 from J, leaving 12 bases between them. The CDR3 loop is CASSPGQTRGYTF. The CDR3 nucleotides read TGTGCCAGCTCACCCGGACAGACTCGTGGCTACACCTTC.